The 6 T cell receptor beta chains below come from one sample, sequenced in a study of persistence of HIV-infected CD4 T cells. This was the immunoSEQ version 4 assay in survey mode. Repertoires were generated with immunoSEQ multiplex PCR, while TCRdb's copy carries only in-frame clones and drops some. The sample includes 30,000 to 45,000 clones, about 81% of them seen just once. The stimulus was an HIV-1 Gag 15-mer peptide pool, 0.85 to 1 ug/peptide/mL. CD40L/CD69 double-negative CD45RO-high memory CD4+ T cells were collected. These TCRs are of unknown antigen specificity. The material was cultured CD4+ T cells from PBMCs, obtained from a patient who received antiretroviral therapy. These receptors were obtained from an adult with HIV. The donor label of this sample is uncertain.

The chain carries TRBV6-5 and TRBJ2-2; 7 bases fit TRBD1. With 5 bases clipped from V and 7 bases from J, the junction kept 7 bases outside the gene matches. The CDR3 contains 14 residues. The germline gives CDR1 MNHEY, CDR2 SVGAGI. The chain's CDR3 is CASSRGGSRGELFF. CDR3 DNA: TGTGCCAGCAGTCGAGGGGGCAGTCGCGGGGAGCTGTTTTTT.

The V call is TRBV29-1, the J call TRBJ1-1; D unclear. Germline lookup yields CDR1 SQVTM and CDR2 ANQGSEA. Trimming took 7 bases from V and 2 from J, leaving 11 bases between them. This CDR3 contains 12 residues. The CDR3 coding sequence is TGCAGCGCTTACTACGGAAACACTGAAGCTTTCTTT. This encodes CSAYYGNTEAFF.

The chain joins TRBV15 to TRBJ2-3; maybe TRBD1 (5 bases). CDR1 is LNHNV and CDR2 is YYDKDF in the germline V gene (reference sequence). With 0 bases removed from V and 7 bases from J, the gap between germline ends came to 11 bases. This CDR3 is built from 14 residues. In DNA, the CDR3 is TGTGCCACCAGCAGAGAAGGTCAGGGATATACGCAGTATTTT. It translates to CATSREGQGYTQYF.

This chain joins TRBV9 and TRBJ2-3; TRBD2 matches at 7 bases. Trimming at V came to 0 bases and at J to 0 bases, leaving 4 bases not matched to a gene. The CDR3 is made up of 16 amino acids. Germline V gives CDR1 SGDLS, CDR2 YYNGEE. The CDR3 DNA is TGTGCCAGCAGCGTAGCTGCAGCGGGGAGCACAGATACGCAGTATTTT. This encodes CASSVAAAGSTDTQYF.

CDR3 protein: CASSADAGVEKLFF. CDR3 nucleotide sequence: TGTGCCAGCAGCGCCGACGCGGGTGTCGAAAAACTGTTTTTT. This sequence joins TRBV9 and TRBJ1-4; no clear D. The germline V and J ends were trimmed by 3 bases and 8 bases, with 14 bases remaining between them. There are 14 residues in the CDR3. Looked up from germline, CDR1 is SGDLS and CDR2 is YYNGEE.

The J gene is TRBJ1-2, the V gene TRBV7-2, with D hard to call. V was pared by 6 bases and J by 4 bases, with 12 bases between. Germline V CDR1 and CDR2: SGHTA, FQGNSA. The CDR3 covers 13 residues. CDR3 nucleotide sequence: TGTGCCAGCAGTGATCGAAGGGTCTATGGCTACACCTTC. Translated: CASSDRRVYGYTF.